The present T cell receptor beta chain was sequenced within a study of blood T cell repertoires in COVID-19. The overall study: Material from acute and convalescent COVID-19 was sourced from the United States, Italy and Spain. In each case, the material was cDNA or gDNA derived from T cells, B-cell-depleted T cells, or PBMCs.

The data were produced by immunoSEQ multiplex PCR, yet TCRdb's version contains in-frame clones alone and is incomplete. The table shows approximately 150,000 clones, with 84% occurring only once. Participant ages covered about 18 to 95 years across 25 or so US areas. Participants' reported clinical history set cohort assignment. Ten or more counts support this clone. The sample comprised PBMCs or T cells enriched from blood (not recorded which). This sequence was found in a woman in her forties or fifties with acute COVID-19.

Here the CDR3 reads CASSRKPGEQFF. Written as DNA, the CDR3 is TGTGCCAGCAGCAGAAAACCGGGAGAGCAGTTCTTC. The rearrangement links TRBV11-2 to TRBJ2-1; TRBD2 might be the D (5 bases). Trimming took 5 bases from V and 10 from J, leaving 12 bases between them. The CDR3 runs 12 residues. The V gene's germline CDR1 is SGHAT and CDR2 FQNNGV.